Below are 11 T cell receptor beta chains sequenced from a single sample in a study of T cell changes during pregnancy in multiple sclerosis. The assay was immunoSEQ multiplex PCR, and TCRdb's table has in-frame clones only and misses some. The repertoire includes around 37,000 clones, roughly nine tenths of them detected once, and roughly 6.1% sits in the top ten. Material: CD8+ T cells from peripheral blood mononuclear cells, obtained in the second trimester of pregnancy. The receptors were gathered from a female donor with multiple sclerosis, enrolled in a pregnancy study.

The genes are TRBV6-5 and TRBJ2-5; D uncertain. The germline V and J ends were trimmed by 6 bases and 2 bases, with 10 bases remaining between them. Per the germline V gene, CDR1 is MNHEY and CDR2 is SVGAGI. CDR3 length: 13 residues. CDR3 DNA sequence: TGTGCCAGCAGCTCCCAGGTACAAGAGACCCAGTACTTC. Amino acids: CASSSQVQETQYF.

This chain joins TRBV30 and TRBJ1-1, with 8 bases aligning to TRBD1. V lost 4 bases to trimming and J lost 4 bases; unmatched junction nucleotides: 11. The CDR3 has 15 residues. Looked up from germline, CDR1 is GTSNPN and CDR2 is SVGIG (reference sequence). The CDR3 DNA reads as TGTGCCTGGACGAGCAGGGGGCGCTTAAGCACTGAAGCTTTCTTT. It codes for CAWTSRGRLSTEAFF. Full variable domain (outside the CDR3, taken from reference TRBV30 and TRBJ1-1): SQTIHQWPATLVQPVGSPLSLECTVEGTSNPNLYWYRQAAGRGLQLLFYSVGIGQISSEVPQNLSASRPQDRQFILSSKKLLLSDSGFYLCAWTSRGRLSTEAFFGQGTRLTVV.

V usage is TRBV10-3 and J usage is TRBJ1-5, with D perhaps matching TRBD1 (5 bases). Germline values: CDR1 ENHRY, CDR2 SYGVKD. The CDR3 runs 18 residues. The V end was cut by 0 bases, the J end by 5 bases, with 20 bases between. The CDR3 bases are TGTGCCATCAGTGAGTCACTTATAGCACAGGTAATGTATCAGCCCCAGCATTTT. Translated, it gives CAISESLIAQVMYQPQHF.

The CDR3 bases are TGTGCCAGCAGCCCCTCCCCGGCAGGGGGGAGCACTGAAGCTTTCTTT. As protein: CASSPSPAGGSTEAFF. The chain employs TRBV7-9 and TRBJ1-1; 7 bases are a match to TRBD1. The germline CDR1 and CDR2 sequences are SEHNR and FQNEAQ (reference sequence). The CDR3 has 16 amino acids. Losses at the gene ends were 5 bases for V and 4 bases for J; bases not matched to a gene: 13.

The chain uses TRBV10-2 and TRBJ2-7, with a tentative D call TRBD1 (5 bases). The CDR3 length is 14 residues. Germline-derived CDR1 and CDR2 are WSHSY and SAAADI. Trimming removed 5 bases at V and 1 base at J, with 12 bases between. DNA of the CDR3: TGCGCCAGCAGTCAGGAGACAGTATCCTACGAGCAGTACTTC. This gives the protein CASSQETVSYEQYF.

This chain connects TRBV9 to TRBJ2-1; 13 nucleotides line up with TRBD2. V gave up 6 bases and J gave up 7 bases; unmatched junction bases: 4. CDR3 length: 14 amino acids. Germline CDR1 is SGDLS and CDR2 is YYNGEE. The CDR3 DNA reads TGTGCCAGCACGTGGACTAGCGGGGGAAATGAGCAGTTCTTC. It is translated as CASTWTSGGNEQFF.

The chain recombines TRBV5-6 with TRBJ1-1; D might be TRBD1 (5 bases). Germline CDR1 SGHDT, CDR2 YYEEEE. The V gene lost 2 bases and the J gene lost 1 base, with 9 bases spanning the gap. The CDR3 extends over 14 amino acids. The CDR3 loop reads CASSFLTGNTEAFF. The CDR3 DNA follows: TGTGCCAGCAGCTTCCTAACAGGGAACACTGAAGCTTTCTTT.

This clone was seen a single time. This chain links TRBV11-3 with TRBJ2-3, with D perhaps TRBD2 (5 bases). Per the germline V gene, CDR1 is SGHNT and CDR2 is YENEEA. The CDR3 has 15 amino acids. Trimming shortened V by 3 bases and J by 1 base, and 11 bases separated the two germline ends. The CDR3 here is CASSFEGSRTDTQYF. The CDR3 DNA reads TGTGCCAGCAGCTTTGAGGGATCACGCACAGATACGCAGTATTTT.

This chain links TRBV6-1 with TRBJ2-7, with 9 bases fitting TRBD1. CDR3 length: 17 amino acids. Germline trimming cut 0 bases from V and 5 bases from J; bases unmatched to any gene: 11. Germline V lookup: CDR1 MNHNS, CDR2 SASEGT. CDR3 region: CASSEASGDRGVNEQYF. In DNA form, the CDR3 reads TGTGCCAGCAGTGAAGCGTCCGGAGACAGGGGGGTAAACGAGCAGTACTTC.

In this sample, this clone turned up once. The V gene is TRBV7-8, the J gene TRBJ1-1; TRBD1 matches 7 bases. The V and J ends lost 5 bases and 0 bases, in that order; junction bases with no gene match: 6. The CDR3 has 15 residues. Germline lookup yields CDR1 SGHVS and CDR2 FQNEAQ. The CDR3 sequence is CASSDRQGMNTEAFF. DNA of the CDR3: TGTGCCAGCAGCGACCGACAGGGAATGAACACTGAAGCTTTCTTT.

The J gene is TRBJ2-5, the V gene TRBV19, with TRBD2 identical over 10 bases. Looked up from germline, CDR1 is LNHDA and CDR2 is SQIVND (reference sequence). The length of the CDR3 is 17 residues. The ends lost 3 bases at V and 4 bases at J; junction bases unmatched: 11. Written as DNA, the CDR3 is TGTGCCAGTAGTATCTATGCTAGCGGGAGCGTTCCAGAGACCCAGTACTTC. It yields the protein CASSIYASGSVPETQYF. Supplemented by reference TRBV19 and TRBJ2-5, the full variable domain reads DGGITQSPKYLFRKEGQNVTLSCEQNLNHDAMYWYRQDPGQGLRLIYYSQIVNDFQKGDIAEGYSVSREKKESFPLTVTSAQKNPTAFYLCASSIYASGSVPETQYFGPGTRLLVL.